Only a few counts were recorded for the clone carrying this TCR beta chain. The sample belongs to a study of blood T cell repertoires in COVID-19. Whole-study context: Spain, Italy and the United States supplied samples that represented acute and convalescent COVID-19. PBMCs, B-cell-depleted T cells, or T cells provided the cDNA or gDNA that made up the material.

Source study methods: By means of reference gene primer amplification, nucleated cell counts were estimated. The repertoire was sequenced with immunoSEQ multiplex PCR; TCRdb's copy has only in-frame clones and lacks some. That table furnishes V, J and clone size, whereas the DNA furnished D and trimming. The sample lists 70,000 or so clones; more than 90% were seen once. From germline, CDR1 is KGHSH and CDR2 LQKENI. This CDR3 region has 15 residues. J was trimmed by 7 bases and V by 5 bases; bases with no gene match: 13. The chain combines TRBV18 with TRBJ1-2, with TRBD1 matching 7 bases. What was sequenced was peripheral blood. The source is a human donor in a cohort sampled during active COVID-19. For the CDR3, the DNA is TGTGCCAGCTCAACAAGGACCGGGACAGCGAGTGGCTACACCTTC. This translates into CASSTRTGTASGYTF. The variable domain in full, with the rest retrieved from reference TRBV18 and TRBJ1-2, is NAGVMQNPRHLVRRRGQEARLRCSPMKGHSHVYWYRQLPEEGLKFMVYLQKENIIDESGMPKERFSAEFPKEGPSILRIQQVVRGDSAAYFCASSTRTGTASGYTFGSGTRLTVV.